This T cell receptor (beta chain) was documented in a study of blood T cell repertoires in COVID-19. As handled by the study authors: Reference gene primer amplification yielded estimated nucleated cell counts. Sequencing was performed with immunoSEQ multiplex PCR; in TCRdb, only in-frame clones are kept and a portion is missing. The V and J calls and clone size come from that table; D and trimming were worked out from the DNA. The data hold roughly 160,000 clones, with approximately 86% observed a single time. The germline V gene has CDR1 MNHEY and CDR2 SMNVEV (reference sequence). The CDR3 contains 12 residues. V was shortened by 3 bases and J by 7 bases, with 9 bases between the two germline ends.

J is TRBJ1-1 and V is TRBV27; D gene unclear. The receptor was isolated from a woman between 55 and 75 years old who had recovered from COVID-19. The specimen sequenced was peripheral blood. CDR3 amino acids: CASSFLGGEAFF. The CDR3 bases are TGTGCCAGCAGTTTTTTAGGCGGTGAAGCTTTCTTT.